The 21 T cell receptor beta chains reported below all come from one sample, sequenced in a study of shared clonotypes between healthy human individuals. Measured with immunoSEQ multiplex PCR; TCRdb has only the in-frame clones, and not every one. The repertoire holds over a million clones, with approximately 96% as singletons. The sequenced sample consisted of naive CD4+ T cells sorted from blood. The sample's subset: CD45RA+ positively selected. The receptors here all came from a man aged 30 to 39 in good health.

The rearrangement links TRBV10-3 to TRBJ2-7, with D tentatively TRBD1 or TRBD2 (6 bases each). V shed 5 bases and J shed 9 bases, with 11 bases lying between them. The CDR3 length is 11 residues. The germline V gene has CDR1 ENHRY and CDR2 SYGVKD. CDR3 nucleotide sequence: TGTGCCATCAGTCCCGGGGGCGGGCAGTACTTC. Translating it yields CAISPGGGQYF.

The genes are TRBV5-4 and TRBJ2-3; TRBD2 matches at 11 bases. In germline, CDR1 is SGHNT, CDR2 YYREEE (reference sequence). After removal of 0 bases from V and 8 bases from J, the junction contained 14 bases not matched to a gene. CDR3 size: 18 residues. The CDR3 protein is CASSLGTLAGGSLGTQYF. CDR3 DNA: TGTGCCAGCAGCTTGGGGACCTTAGCGGGAGGGTCGCTAGGTACGCAGTATTTT.

This clone was counted between two and nine times. The V gene is TRBV7-2, the J gene TRBJ1-5; D uncertain. The CDR3 extends over 12 amino acids. V was shortened by 5 bases and J by 6 bases, with 8 bases between the two germline ends. Per germline, CDR1 SGHTA and CDR2 FQGNSA. The chain's CDR3 is CASSPSGQPQHF. For the CDR3, the DNA is TGTGCCAGCAGCCCATCGGGTCAGCCCCAGCATTTT.

The table lists this clone with a count of one. The chain employs TRBV4-2 and TRBJ2-1, with 10 positions matching TRBD2. J gave up 0 bases and V 0 bases, and 5 bases lay outside the gene matches. In germline, CDR1 is LGHNA, CDR2 YNFKEQ. The length of the CDR3 is 18 residues. The CDR3 DNA is TGTGCCAGCAGCCAAGATCCTAGCGGGGGCGCCTCCTACAATGAGCAGTTCTTC. Amino acid sequence: CASSQDPSGGASYNEQFF.

Note on this clone: Other DNA sequences in the sample encode the same CDR3. J is TRBJ2-1 and V is TRBV18; weak D call: TRBD2 (5 bases). The CDR3 is 14 residues long. The V gene's germline CDR1 is KGHSH and CDR2 LQKENI. V lost 3 bases and J 1 base, leaving 7 bases between the germline ends. CDR3: CASSPRVSYNEQFF. The CDR3, as DNA: TGTGCCAGCTCACCGCGGGTGTCCTACAATGAGCAGTTCTTC.

The gene calls are TRBV10-3 and TRBJ2-5, with TRBD2 identical over 7 bases. The CDR3 contains 12 residues. Trimming cost V 5 bases and J 3 bases; bases outside gene matches: 0. Germline-derived CDR1 and CDR2 are ENHRY and SYGVKD. CDR3 in DNA: TGTGCCATCAGTAGCGGGAAAGAGACCCAGTACTTC. This sequence encodes CAISSGKETQYF.

The chain carries TRBV5-4 and TRBJ2-1; 9 positions agree with TRBD1. Germline V gene sequence: CDR1 SGHNT, CDR2 YYREEE (reference sequence). The CDR3 runs to 13 residues. With 4 bases clipped from V and 7 bases from J, the junction kept 3 bases outside the gene matches. CDR3 amino acids: CASSADRGNEQFF. CDR3 bases: TGTGCCAGCAGCGCGGACAGGGGAAATGAGCAGTTCTTC. Based on the CDR3 plus reference TRBV5-4 and TRBJ2-1, the full variable domain is ETGVTQSPTHLIKTRGQQVTLRCSSQSGHNTVSWYQQALGQGPQFIFQYYREEENGRGNFPPRFSGLQFPNYSSELNVNALELDDSALYLCASSADRGNEQFFGPGTRLTVL.

The chain is built from TRBV10-3 and TRBJ2-3, with 12 bases identical to TRBD2. The V segment lost 6 bases and the J segment 3 bases; nucleotides outside the gene matches: 4. This CDR3 contains 15 residues. The V gene's germline CDR1 is ENHRY and CDR2 SYGVKD. The CDR3 loop is CAISSGLAGTDTQYF. DNA of the CDR3: TGTGCCATCAGCTCTGGACTAGCGGGGACAGATACGCAGTATTTT.

This clone has only one observation. V gene TRBV6-6 combines with J gene TRBJ2-3, with D hard to call. CDR1 and CDR2 (germline): MNHNY, SVGAGI (reference sequence). The CDR3 is made up of 13 amino acids. V shed 6 bases and J shed 2 bases, with 9 bases lying between them. The CDR3 nucleotides read TGTGCCAGCAGCTCGGGCACCACAGATACGCAGTATTTT. The encoded protein is CASSSGTTDTQYF.

This rearrangement joins TRBV7-6 to TRBJ2-7, with D possibly being TRBD1 (5 bases). This CDR3 spans 13 amino acids. Per germline, CDR1 SGHVS and CDR2 FNYEAQ. V gave up 4 bases and J gave up 5 bases, with 12 bases separating them. The CDR3 here is CASSYTGSHEQYF. The CDR3 DNA sequence: TGTGCCAGCAGCTACACAGGATCCCACGAGCAGTACTTC.

The rearrangement uses TRBV10-2 and TRBJ2-3; TRBD2 agrees at 8 bases. Losses at the gene ends were 3 bases for V and 4 bases for J; bases not matched to a gene: 15. From germline, CDR1 is WSHSY and CDR2 SAAADI. The CDR3 extends over 18 amino acids. CDR3 loop: CASSEPRLEREQADTQYF. In DNA form, the CDR3 reads TGCGCCAGCAGTGAACCCCGATTAGAGCGGGAGCAAGCAGATACGCAGTATTTT.

V usage is TRBV28 and J usage is TRBJ1-5; D remains unclear. CDR3 length equals 16 residues. Trimming pared 6 bases from V and 0 bases from J, leaving 15 bases between. Per the germline V gene, CDR1 is MDHEN and CDR2 is SYDVKM. CDR3 protein: CASSARRRDSNQPQHF. CDR3 bases: TGTGCCAGCAGCGCGAGACGGAGAGATAGCAATCAGCCCCAGCATTTT.

The chain is built from TRBV28 and TRBJ1-3; D gene unclear. Germline values: CDR1 MDHEN, CDR2 SYDVKM. The CDR3 is 16 amino acids. V was pared by 2 bases and J by 0 bases, with 11 bases between. The DNA for the CDR3 is TGTGCCAGCAGTTTAGATCTTGTCATCTCTGGAAACACCATATATTTT. This sequence encodes CASSLDLVISGNTIYF. Full variable domain (outside the CDR3, taken from reference TRBV28 and TRBJ1-3): DVKVTQSSRYLVKRTGEKVFLECVQDMDHENMFWYRQDPGLGLRLIYFSYDVKMKEKGDIPEGYSVSREKKERFSLILESASTNQTSMYLCASSLDLVISGNTIYFGEGSWLTVV.

The V and J genes are TRBV10-1 and TRBJ2-7, with TRBD2 identical over 10 bases. This CDR3 has 15 amino acids. Unmatched junction bases numbered 5, after V lost 4 bases and J lost 2 bases. Germline V CDR1 and CDR2: WNHNN, SYGVQD (reference sequence). This CDR3 is CASSAGTSAPYEQYF. The CDR3, as DNA: TGCGCCAGCAGTGCCGGGACTAGCGCTCCCTACGAGCAGTACTTC.

This clone has just one count. The CDR3 region is CASEGGRGGRSYEQYF. Written as DNA, the CDR3 is TGTGCCAGCGAAGGGGGGAGGGGCGGGAGGTCCTACGAGCAGTACTTC. The chain is built from TRBV28 and TRBJ2-7, with TRBD2 identical over 8 bases. There are 16 residues in the CDR3. After removal of 8 bases from V and 1 base from J, the junction contained 13 bases not matched to a gene. Germline V lookup: CDR1 MDHEN, CDR2 SYDVKM.

The chain recombines TRBV5-8 with TRBJ2-7; no firm D call. Germline lookup yields CDR1 SGHTS and CDR2 YDEGEE. This CDR3 is built from 11 residues. V dropped 6 bases and J dropped 3 bases, with 7 bases sitting between them. This CDR3 reads CASTTSYEQYF. The DNA of the CDR3 is TGTGCCAGCACTACGAGCTACGAGCAGTACTTC.

This clone is a singleton in its sample. The CDR3 region has the DNA TGTGCCAGCAGCCCCGCCTCGACTTTTGCTTCCTACGAGCAGTACTTC. Its translation is CASSPASTFASYEQYF. The chain uses TRBV5-4 and TRBJ2-7; D is unresolved. Trimming stripped 4 bases from V and 1 base from J, with 18 bases between. CDR3 length: 16 residues. The germline gives CDR1 SGHNT, CDR2 YYREEE (reference sequence). The variable domain in full, with the rest retrieved from reference TRBV5-4 and TRBJ2-7, is ETGVTQSPTHLIKTRGQQVTLRCSSQSGHNTVSWYQQALGQGPQFIFQYYREEENGRGNFPPRFSGLQFPNYSSELNVNALELDDSALYLCASSPASTFASYEQYFGPGTRLTVT.

The genes are TRBV5-4 and TRBJ2-3, with D unclear. Germline CDR1 reads SGHNT; CDR2 reads YYREEE (reference sequence). This CDR3 has 14 amino acids. Between the trimmed V and J ends, which lost 0 bases and 4 bases, there was a span of 9 bases. The DNA of the CDR3 is TGTGCCAGCAGCTTGGAATTGCTTTCAGATACGCAGTATTTT. Translation: CASSLELLSDTQYF.

This rearrangement joins TRBV7-3 to TRBJ2-5, with D possibly being TRBD1 (6 bases). The germline V and J ends were trimmed by 4 bases and 3 bases, with 9 bases remaining between them. This CDR3 comprises 13 residues. Germline CDR1 and CDR2: SGHTA and FQGTGA. DNA for the CDR3: TGTGCCAGCAGCTCCGGGACAAAAGAGACCCAGTACTTC. This gives the protein CASSSGTKETQYF.

The genes are TRBV5-6 and TRBJ2-3; D is undetermined. Trimming removed 4 bases at V and 2 bases at J, with 11 bases between. Germline lookup yields CDR1 SGHDT and CDR2 YYEEEE. The CDR3 has 14 amino acids. The CDR3 spells CASSPSVPTDTQYF. The CDR3 DNA is TGTGCCAGCAGCCCCAGCGTCCCCACAGATACGCAGTATTTT.

J is TRBJ2-7 and V is TRBV7-9; a weak D match, TRBD1 (6 bases). V lost 5 bases to trimming and J lost 2 bases, with 22 bases between them. The germline gives CDR1 SEHNR, CDR2 FQNEAQ (reference sequence). This CDR3 has 17 residues. The CDR3 nucleotides read TGTGCCAGCAGCGGACGGGAAAACAGGGAAATAGCCTACGAGCAGTACTTC. Its translation: CASSGRENREIAYEQYF.